Presented here are 27 T cell receptor beta chains from one specimen sequenced in a study of glioma-infiltrating T cells after dendritic cell vaccination. The time point here: after dendritic cell vaccination, including at tumor progression/relapse. The assay was immunoSEQ multiplex PCR, and TCRdb's table has in-frame clones only and misses some. Here the sample spans some 90,000 clones, about 81% being singletons. Sequences were derived from blood, sampled after dendritic cell vaccination. The receptors shown here come from a human donor with glioblastoma.

Only one count was recorded for this clone. The chain recombines TRBV6-5 with TRBJ2-7; TRBD1 is a possible D gene (5 bases). There are 14 residues in the CDR3. The V gene's germline CDR1 is MNHEY and CDR2 SVGAGI. With 2 bases removed from V and 6 bases from J, the gap between germline ends came to 14 bases. DNA of the CDR3: TGTGCCAGCAGTTACCCGAAGCCTAGGGGCGAGCAGTACGTC. It encodes CASSYPKPRGEQYV.

The chain carries TRBV5-1 and TRBJ2-3, with TRBD2 matching 12 bases. In germline, CDR1 is SGHRS, CDR2 YFSETQ. V was pared by 2 bases and J by 6 bases, with 10 bases of the junction left unmatched. There are 17 residues in the CDR3. The CDR3 reads CASSFGWTSGIGDTQYF. The CDR3 nucleotides read TGCGCCAGCAGCTTTGGATGGACTAGCGGGATAGGGGATACGCAGTATTTT.

V is TRBV15 and J is TRBJ2-7; 7 bases align to TRBD1. Germline assignment: CDR1 LNHNV and CDR2 YYDKDF (reference sequence). The CDR3 covers 14 residues. J was trimmed by 3 bases and V by 4 bases; bases with no gene match: 6. The CDR3 region is CATSIGQANYEQYF. The DNA of the CDR3 is TGTGCCACCAGCATAGGACAGGCAAACTACGAGCAGTACTTC.

The rearrangement joins TRBV7-6 to TRBJ2-5; D ambiguous. Germline V gene lookup returns CDR1 SGHVS and CDR2 FNYEAQ. The CDR3 runs 15 residues. V dropped 5 bases and J dropped 2 bases, with 15 bases sitting between them. As DNA, the CDR3 is TGTGCCAGCAGCCGAAGGTCTAGATCGCAAGAGACCCAGTACTTC. Amino acid sequence: CASSRRSRSQETQYF. The variable domain in full, with the rest retrieved from reference TRBV7-6 and TRBJ2-5, is GAGVSQSPRYKVTKRGQDVALRCDPISGHVSLYWYRQALGQGPEFLTYFNYEAQQDKSGLPNDRFSAERPEGSISTLTIQRTEQRDSAMYRCASSRRSRSQETQYFGPGTRLLVL.

The chain links TRBV19 to TRBJ2-5; TRBD1 agrees at 7 bases. With 0 bases clipped from V and 4 bases from J, the junction kept 2 bases outside the gene matches. Germline CDR1 reads LNHDA; CDR2 reads SQIVND (reference sequence). This CDR3 is built from 14 residues. The CDR3 nucleotides read TGTGCCAGTAGTATAGATAACAGGGGAGAGACCCAGTACTTC. It codes for CASSIDNRGETQYF.

The rearrangement uses TRBV9 and TRBJ2-5, with TRBD2 as a possible D gene (6 bases). Per the germline V gene, CDR1 is SGDLS and CDR2 is YYNGEE. V was shortened by 1 base and J by 3 bases, with 13 bases between the two germline ends. CDR3 length: 15 residues. CDR3 sequence: CASSVMGTPKETQYF. The DNA of the CDR3 is TGTGCCAGCAGCGTAATGGGGACTCCAAAAGAGACCCAGTACTTC.

The rearrangement joins TRBV2 to TRBJ2-7; D remains ambiguous. In germline, CDR1 is SNHLY, CDR2 FYNNEI. V lost 6 bases and J lost 0, with 9 bases in between. This CDR3 has 13 residues. For the CDR3, the DNA is TGTGCCAGCAGGGCGCGGAGCTCCTACGAGCAGTACGTC. Translated, it gives CASRARSSYEQYV.

The chain employs TRBV7-2 and TRBJ1-2; 8 bases line up with TRBD1. The CDR3 contains 13 residues. Germline lookup yields CDR1 SGHTA and CDR2 FQGNSA. V was pared by 5 bases and J by 5 bases, with 4 bases of the junction left unmatched. The CDR3 bases are TGTGCCAGCAGCCCTGGGACAGGATATGGCTACACCTTC. Amino acid sequence: CASSPGTGYGYTF.

The CDR3 coding sequence is TGTGCCAGCACCAACCCGGTAGGGGGAGTAAGGGAAGCTTTCTTT. As protein: CASTNPVGGVREAFF. This chain connects TRBV6-1 to TRBJ1-1, with TRBD1 as a possible D gene (6 bases). CDR1 is MNHNS, CDR2 SASEGT, per germline. Trimming took 7 bases from V and 8 from J, leaving 23 bases between them. CDR3 length equals 15 residues.

The chain uses TRBV5-6 and TRBJ2-7, with D perhaps TRBD1 (6 bases). V lost 4 bases and J lost 2, with 16 bases in between. CDR1 is SGHDT, CDR2 YYEEEE, per germline. The CDR3 runs 15 residues. The CDR3 loop reads CASSPPADRAYEQYV. The CDR3 DNA reads as TGTGCCAGCAGCCCCCCCGCGGACAGAGCCTACGAGCAGTACGTC.

This chain connects TRBV6-1 to TRBJ2-7; TRBD2 aligns across 11 bases. The V gene's germline CDR1 is MNHNS and CDR2 SASEGT. The CDR3 runs 15 residues. V was clipped by 6 bases and J by 4 bases; unmatched bases: 8. In DNA form, the CDR3 reads TGTGCCAGCAGCGGGACTAGCGGTGGGGGATACGAGCAGTACGTC. Translation gives CASSGTSGGGYEQYV.

The V and J genes are TRBV7-8 and TRBJ2-3, with 8 bases matching TRBD1. V shed 5 bases, J shed 6 bases, and the junction held 4 bases outside the gene matches. Germline V gene sequence: CDR1 SGHVS, CDR2 FQNEAQ. CDR3 length: 13 residues. CDR3 nucleotide sequence: TGTGCCAGCAGCGTACAGGGGGTGGATACGCAGTATTTT. Its protein is CASSVQGVDTQYF.

CDR3 sequence (DNA): TGTGCCAGCAGCTTAGGGGCGGCGGGGGGGTCCTACGAGCAGTACTTC. It specifies CASSLGAAGGSYEQYF. This chain links TRBV7-2 with TRBJ2-7; 9 bases line up with TRBD2. Unmatched junction bases numbered 5, after V lost 1 base and J lost 1 base. The V gene's germline CDR1 is SGHTA and CDR2 FQGNSA. The CDR3 extends over 16 amino acids.

The V gene is TRBV25-1, the J gene TRBJ2-3; 7 bases are a match to TRBD1. The length of the CDR3 is 15 residues. The trim removed 4 bases at V and 1 base at J, leaving 5 bases unmatched. Germline V gene sequence: CDR1 MGHDK, CDR2 SYGVNS. The CDR3 loop is CASSVNGQGTDTQYF. The CDR3 DNA follows: TGTGCCAGCAGTGTCAACGGACAGGGCACAGATACGCAGTATTTT.

The chain joins TRBV19 to TRBJ1-2; D is possibly TRBD1 (5 bases). Germline lookup yields CDR1 LNHDA and CDR2 SQIVND (reference sequence). The CDR3 is 15 residues long. V was pared by 6 bases and J by 2 bases, with 16 bases between. CDR3 protein: CASRTKGGENYGYTF. As DNA, the CDR3 is TGTGCCAGTAGGACTAAGGGAGGGGAAAACTATGGCTACACCTTC.

The sample holds one count of this clone. The rearrangement uses TRBV18 and TRBJ1-3, with 7 bases identical to TRBD1. The CDR3 is made up of 16 amino acids. J was trimmed by 0 bases and V by 2 bases; bases with no gene match: 4. Per germline, CDR1 KGHSH and CDR2 LQKENI. As DNA, the CDR3 is TGTGCCAGCTCACCATGGACAGGACCCTCTGGAAACACCATATATTTT. Translation gives CASSPWTGPSGNTIYF.

The CDR3 coding sequence is TGTGCCAGCAGTGGACAGGGCTATGGCTACACCTTC. This encodes CASSGQGYGYTF. The V and J genes are TRBV6-5 and TRBJ1-2; TRBD1 aligns across 8 bases. In germline, CDR1 is MNHEY, CDR2 SVGAGI. V shed 5 bases and J 4 bases; nucleotides not matched to a gene: 0. The CDR3 runs 12 residues.

V and J are TRBV19 and TRBJ1-5, with D uncertain. The CDR3 has 14 amino acids. CDR1 LNHDA and CDR2 SQIVND come from the germline V gene (reference sequence). Trimming removed 1 base at V and 6 bases at J, with 10 bases between. Here the CDR3 DNA reads TGTGCCAGTAGTATAGGTCGGGGAGGTCAGCCCCAGCATTTT. Its protein product is CASSIGRGGQPQHF.

The chain has TRBV7-9 and TRBJ1-6; 10 nucleotides match TRBD1. The CDR3 length is 16 residues. CDR1 is SEHNR and CDR2 is FQNEAQ in the germline V gene (reference sequence). V shed 1 base and J 6 bases; nucleotides not matched to a gene: 3. The CDR3 coding sequence is TGTGCCAGCAGCTTAGATTGGGACAGGGGTAATTCACCCCTCCACTTT. This sequence encodes CASSLDWDRGNSPLHF.

The V and J genes are TRBV5-1 and TRBJ1-5, with D tentatively TRBD1 (5 bases). This CDR3 comprises 15 residues. With 3 bases removed from V and 6 bases from J, the gap between germline ends came to 16 bases. Germline V lookup: CDR1 SGHRS, CDR2 YFSETQ. The CDR3 sequence: CASSSVPGGFQPQHF. The CDR3, as DNA: TGCGCCAGCAGCTCGGTTCCCGGGGGGTTTCAGCCCCAGCATTTT.

This sequence joins TRBV6-1 and TRBJ1-5, with 8 bases that match TRBD1. CDR1 is MNHNS, CDR2 SASEGT, per germline. This CDR3 is built from 15 residues. J lost 7 bases, V lost 2 bases, and 7 bases had no gene match. CDR3 residues: CASSEPTTGEQPQHF. In nucleotides, the CDR3 is TGTGCCAGCAGTGAACCCACGACAGGGGAACAGCCCCAGCATTTT.

A few counts support this clone. The chain links TRBV19 to TRBJ1-1; no definite D call. The CDR3 is 13 residues long. Trimming took off 5 bases at V and 1 base at J, with 8 bases between the two ends. Germline lookup yields CDR1 LNHDA and CDR2 SQIVND (reference sequence). The CDR3 DNA is TGTGCCAGTAGTCGACAAGGGAACACTGAAGCTTTCTTT. Amino acids: CASSRQGNTEAFF.

The chain recombines TRBV11-2 with TRBJ1-2, with 7 bases identical to TRBD1. Germline CDR1 SGHAT, CDR2 FQNNGV. The CDR3 length is 15 residues. J gave up 4 bases and V 3 bases, and 8 bases lay outside the gene matches. Written as DNA, the CDR3 is TGTGCCAGCAGCTTGGCATCAGGGACAGCCTATGGCTACACCTTC. Translation gives CASSLASGTAYGYTF. The whole variable domain, remainder taken from reference TRBV11-2 and TRBJ1-2, is EAGVAQSPRYKIIEKRQSVAFWCNPISGHATLYWYQQILGQGPKLLIQFQNNGVVDDSQLPKDRFSAERLKGVDSTLKIQPAKLEDSAVYLCASSLASGTAYGYTFGSGTRLTVV.

This chain links TRBV5-6 with TRBJ1-5; 9 positions agree with TRBD1. V shed 0 bases, J shed 9 bases, and the junction held 16 bases outside the gene matches. Germline V gene lookup returns CDR1 SGHDT and CDR2 YYEEEE. This CDR3 comprises 18 residues. CDR3 coding DNA: TGTGCCAGCAGCTTGGCCTCCGGGACAGGGCTTTTCGGGGTGCCCCAGCATTTT. Its translation: CASSLASGTGLFGVPQHF.

The CDR3 loop reads CASSIFRGNQPQHF. The CDR3, as DNA: TGTGCCAGTAGTATCTTCAGGGGCAATCAGCCCCAGCATTTT. The chain is built from TRBV19 and TRBJ1-5, with D perhaps matching TRBD1 (5 bases). This CDR3 has 14 residues. The ends were cut back, 3 bases at V and 2 bases at J, with 8 bases in the middle. Germline lookup yields CDR1 LNHDA and CDR2 SQIVND (reference sequence).

The J gene is TRBJ2-7, the V gene TRBV29-1, with TRBD2 matching over 8 bases. Germline CDR1 reads SQVTM; CDR2 reads ANQGSEA. This CDR3 region has 14 residues. V lost 4 bases to trimming and J lost 0 bases; unmatched junction nucleotides: 5. The CDR3 nucleotides read TGCAGCGTTGTTGGAGCGGGGGCCTCCTACGAGCAGTACTTC. It yields the protein CSVVGAGASYEQYF.

Here the CDR3 DNA reads TGCGCCAGCAGTACCTTCACGGACAGTTCGAACACTGAAGCTTTCTTT. It translates to CASSTFTDSSNTEAFF. This rearrangement joins TRBV4-1 to TRBJ1-1; a possible D gene is TRBD1 (6 bases). Germline CDR1 MGHRA, CDR2 YSYEKL. The CDR3 runs to 16 residues. V lost 6 bases to trimming and J lost 1 base, with 18 bases between them.